A selection of T cell receptor beta chains follows, all from one sample in a study of T cell clonotyping in hematopoietic cell transplantation. Assay used: immunoSEQ multiplex PCR; TCRdb lists only in-frame clones, some missing. The top ten hold roughly 15% of the sample, which has just under 20,000 clones, roughly 84% seen once. What was sequenced was peripheral blood mononuclear cells. These receptors came from a man aged 60 to 69 in good health. Some clones in this sample may be carry-over from other donors' samples. CDR3s leave out the opening cysteine and the closing phenylalanine or tryptophan. The size entry is marked missing in some rows and otherwise reads once, few, many or a size class.

abundance | j_gene | v_gene | CDR3aa
- | TRBJ1-2 | TRBV5-4 | ATQPTGSYGYT
- | TRBJ1-1 | TRBV7-9 | ASSAGAGAF
- | TRBJ1-1 | TRBV6-5 | ASSYSVAVNTEAF
- | TRBJ2-5 | TRBV25-1 | ASSATETQY
- | TRBJ2-5 | TRBV4-2 | ASSRLLGSGVQETQY
- | TRBJ1-2 | TRBV28 | ASSLFHGGYT
- | TRBJ2-7 | TRBV29-1 | SVGEYEQY
- | TRBJ2-7 | TRBV5-1 | ASSSLGYEQY
once | TRBJ2-3 | TRBV30 | AWEGGTDTQY
- | TRBJ1-1 | TRBV5-4 | ASSPGTGHMGTEAF
- | TRBJ1-2 | TRBV11-2 | ASSPQGLNYGYT
- | TRBJ2-3 | TRBV29-1 | SSTRASTLSTDTQY
- | TRBJ1-2 | TRBV28 | ASSLPGTGSVIYGYT
- | TRBJ2-5 | TRBV28 | ASSVGGSQETQY
- | TRBJ2-5 | TRBV11-3 | ASSSSLAGAWETQY
- | TRBJ2-7 | TRBV27 | ASSGGYEQY
- | TRBJ2-5 | TRBV4-3 | ASSQDSSRGETQY
- | TRBJ1-1 | TRBV6-4 | ASSERENTEAF
once | TRBJ1-2 | TRBV27 | ASNPGDSINYGYT